This T cell receptor beta chain was recorded in a study of T cells in Graves' hyperthyroidism and ophthalmopathy. Graves' hyperthyroidism was deemed stable absent ophthalmopathy progression within 18 months. Aged 18 to 65, the patients had hyperthyroidism that was newly diagnosed and had lasted under 2 months. Researchers amplified the TCR beta CDR3 regions from RNA transcripts. The study used the HTBI primer set for a first-round RT-PCR of the TCR CDR3. MiXCR, run by TCRdb on the multiplex PCR reads, gives a single entry per CDR3 protein. The table has a few hundred thousand distinct CDR3 sequences, approximately 19% seen once. Trimming took 3 bases from V and 7 from J, leaving 16 bases between them. This CDR3 spans 14 amino acids. At least ten counts were recorded for this clonotype.

This chain connects TRBV12-3 or TRBV12-4 to TRBJ2-7; D is uncertain. The origin of this receptor is a woman between 18 and 30 years old with Graves' hyperthyroidism. The sample comprised blood. The CDR3 sequence is CASSFTGPLWEQYF. Here the CDR3 DNA reads TGTGCCAGCAGTTTCACGGGTCCCCTTTGGGAGCAGTACTTC.